The 25 T cell receptor beta chains listed next were all sequenced from one sample in a study of OX40 agonist ivuxolimab in advanced cancers. Method: immunoSEQ multiplex PCR; TCRdb's copy keeps in-frame clones and lacks some. The sample yields some 80,000 clones, approximately 92% seen once. The specimen comprised CD4+ or CD8+ T cells sorted from blood, sampled in a trial of the OX40 agonist ivuxolimab. The receptors were gathered from an adult with an advanced solid tumor such as melanoma, head and neck, liver or kidney cancer.

V is TRBV19 and J is TRBJ2-2; 7 bases match TRBD2. There are 13 residues in the CDR3. With V trimmed by 7 bases and J by 6 bases, 5 bases remained unmatched. Germline loops: CDR1 LNHDA, CDR2 SQIVND (reference sequence). In DNA, the CDR3 is TGTGCCAGTACCAGCGGGATTTCCGGGGAGCTGTTTTTT. It codes for CASTSGISGELFF.

The gene calls are TRBV6-6 and TRBJ1-4, with 8 nucleotides matching TRBD1. In germline, CDR1 is MNHNY, CDR2 SVGAGI (reference sequence). The J segment lost 5 bases and the V segment lost 5 bases, leaving 4 bases of the junction unmatched. This CDR3 region has 14 residues. CDR3 sequence (DNA): TGTGCCAGCAGTCGCCGACAGGGGAATGAAAAACTGTTTTTT. Protein product: CASSRRQGNEKLFF.

J is TRBJ2-1 and V is TRBV11-2, with 7 bases lining up with TRBD2. This CDR3 has 15 amino acids. From germline, CDR1 is SGHAT and CDR2 FQNNGV. V lost 0 bases, J lost 1 base, and 0 bases stayed unmatched. CDR3 in DNA: TGTGCCAGCAGCTTAGAGCGGGGGTCCTACAATGAGCAGTTCTTC. Encoded protein: CASSLERGSYNEQFF.

This chain joins TRBV6-4 and TRBJ2-5; TRBD2 matches 9 bases. Trimming removed 4 bases from V and 2 bases from J; junction bases left unmatched: 8. The germline gives CDR1 MRHNA, CDR2 SNTAGT. The CDR3 has 16 residues. The chain's CDR3 is CASSALAGLLQETQYF. The CDR3, as DNA: TGTGCCAGCAGTGCACTAGCGGGCCTTTTACAAGAGACCCAGTACTTC.

The rearrangement links TRBV5-1 to TRBJ1-4; D ambiguous. Per germline, CDR1 SGHRS and CDR2 YFSETQ. This CDR3 spans 14 amino acids. The V gene lost 4 bases and the J gene lost 4 bases, with 11 bases spanning the gap. The CDR3 DNA reads as TGCGCCAGCAGCCCAGGACGAGGTAATGAAAAACTGTTTTTT. Translating gives CASSPGRGNEKLFF. Based on the CDR3 plus reference TRBV5-1 and TRBJ1-4, the full variable domain is KAGVTQTPRYLIKTRGQQVTLSCSPISGHRSVSWYQQTPGQGLQFLFEYFSETQRNKGNFPGRFSGRQFSNSRSEMNVSTLELGDSALYLCASSPGRGNEKLFFGSGTQLSVL.

The V call is TRBV18, the J call TRBJ2-2; D gene unclear. From germline, CDR1 is KGHSH and CDR2 LQKENI. Trimming took off 2 bases at V and 0 bases at J, with 7 bases between the two ends. This CDR3 spans 15 amino acids. The CDR3 DNA is TGTGCCAGCTCACCAAGAGTCGCGAACACCGGGGAGCTGTTTTTT. It specifies CASSPRVANTGELFF. Full variable domain (rest looked up from reference TRBV18 and TRBJ2-2): NAGVMQNPRHLVRRRGQEARLRCSPMKGHSHVYWYRQLPEEGLKFMVYLQKENIIDESGMPKERFSAEFPKEGPSILRIQQVVRGDSAAYFCASSPRVANTGELFFGEGSRLTVL.

The genes are TRBV18 and TRBJ2-1; D unclear. The V gene's germline CDR1 is KGHSH and CDR2 LQKENI. V lost 2 bases, J lost 0 bases, and 8 bases lay in between. This CDR3 is built from 15 residues. The CDR3: CASSPSLNSYNEQFF. The CDR3 nucleotides read TGTGCCAGCTCACCAAGCTTGAACTCCTACAATGAGCAGTTCTTC.

This clone was seen a single time. The chain carries TRBV5-8 and TRBJ1-5, with D possibly being TRBD1 (5 bases). Germline V gene lookup returns CDR1 SGHTS and CDR2 YDEGEE. CDR3 length equals 12 residues. V lost 3 bases, J lost 6 bases, and 7 bases lay in between. The CDR3 DNA sequence: TGTGCCAGCAGCTGGGGGGGTCAGCCCCAGCATTTT. It specifies CASSWGGQPQHF.

This chain joins TRBV7-9 and TRBJ2-5, with 11 bases that match TRBD1. The CDR3 spans 15 residues. The junction had 11 bases not matched to a gene; V was cut back by 5 bases and J by 9 bases. Germline loops: CDR1 SEHNR, CDR2 FQNEAQ (reference sequence). CDR3 nucleotide sequence: TGTGCCAGCAGCCTGTCGCTGGGACAGGGGGGGTCCCAGTACTTC. The encoded protein is CASSLSLGQGGSQYF. The full variable domain, in which reference TRBV7-9 and TRBJ2-5 provide the parts outside the CDR3, is DTGVSQNPRHKITKRGQNVTFRCDPISEHNRLYWYRQTLGQGPEFLTYFQNEAQLEKSRLLSDRFSAERPKGSFSTLEIQRTEQGDSAMYLCASSLSLGQGGSQYFGPGTRLLVL.

This sequence joins TRBV10-1 and TRBJ2-1; D is possibly TRBD2 (5 bases). The CDR3 length is 14 residues. V dropped 6 bases and J dropped 0 bases, with 9 bases sitting between them. Germline V lookup: CDR1 WNHNN, CDR2 SYGVQD (reference sequence). The CDR3 protein is CASSARGSYNEQFF. CDR3 in DNA: TGCGCCAGCAGCGCCCGGGGCTCCTACAATGAGCAGTTCTTC.

The V and J genes are TRBV11-2 and TRBJ2-7, with D perhaps given as TRBD1 or TRBD2 (6 bases each). Germline V gene data show CDR1 as SGHAT and CDR2 as FQNNGV. The CDR3 covers 12 residues. Between the trimmed V and J ends, which lost 5 bases and 6 bases, there was a span of 11 bases. CDR3 loop: CASSPRGLEQYF. The CDR3 DNA reads TGTGCCAGCAGCCCACGGGGGCTCGAGCAGTACTTC.

The chain carries TRBV28 and TRBJ2-7; D is perhaps TRBD1 (6 bases). CDR1 is MDHEN and CDR2 is SYDVKM in the germline V gene. Trimming stripped 4 bases from V and 2 bases from J, with 15 bases between. The CDR3 runs to 15 residues. The CDR3 region is CASSSPGQLTYEQYF. In DNA, the CDR3 is TGTGCCAGCAGTTCACCGGGACAACTTACCTACGAGCAGTACTTC.

This clone was counted a single time. The chain combines TRBV25-1 with TRBJ2-3; no definite D call. This CDR3 spans 13 amino acids. V was cut by 0 bases and J by 7 bases, with 8 bases left in between. Germline CDR1 is MGHDK and CDR2 is SYGVNS. The CDR3 DNA is TGTGCCAGCAGTGAATATAAGGTTCATACGCAGTATTTT. This translates into CASSEYKVHTQYF.

The chain carries TRBV28 and TRBJ1-1; D might be TRBD1 (6 bases). The CDR3 spans 12 residues. Trimming removed 10 bases from V and 1 base from J, with 10 bases in between. CDR1 is MDHEN, CDR2 SYDVKM, per germline. CDR3 in DNA: TGTGCCATCGAGGGGGAGAACACTGAAGCTTTCTTT. Translated, it gives CAIEGENTEAFF. The whole variable domain, remainder taken from reference TRBV28 and TRBJ1-1, is DVKVTQSSRYLVKRTGEKVFLECVQDMDHENMFWYRQDPGLGLRLIYFSYDVKMKEKGDIPEGYSVSREKKERFSLILESASTNQTSMYLCAIEGENTEAFFGQGTRLTVV.

This chain connects TRBV5-4 to TRBJ2-3; the match to TRBD2 covers 12 bases. The junction had 2 bases not matched to a gene; V was cut back by 3 bases and J by 3 bases. Germline CDR1 and CDR2: SGHNT and YYREEE (reference sequence). This CDR3 contains 15 residues. The CDR3 sequence is CASSSGLAGTDTQYF. The CDR3 DNA reads as TGTGCCAGCAGCTCCGGACTAGCGGGAACAGATACGCAGTATTTT.

J is TRBJ2-6 and V is TRBV4-2; 7 bases are shared with TRBD1. V lost 4 bases, J lost 2 bases, and 2 bases stayed unmatched. CDR3 length: 15 residues. Germline lookup yields CDR1 LGHNA and CDR2 YNFKEQ. CDR3 amino acids: CASSPQGPGANVLTF. As DNA, the CDR3 is TGTGCCAGCAGCCCACAGGGGCCTGGGGCCAACGTCCTGACTTTC.

This rearrangement joins TRBV10-1 to TRBJ1-4, with D tentatively TRBD1 (5 bases). The CDR3 spans 19 residues. Germline CDR1 reads WNHNN; CDR2 reads SYGVQD (reference sequence). Trimming pared 11 bases from V and 0 bases from J, leaving 28 bases between. CDR3 in amino acids: CAGPPRGLEWPSTNEKLFF. CDR3 sequence (DNA): TGCGCCGGCCCCCCGCGGGGACTAGAATGGCCGTCAACTAATGAAAAACTGTTTTTT.

This sequence joins TRBV5-1 and TRBJ1-2; 11 bases line up with TRBD1. The CDR3 contains 15 residues. V gave up 4 bases and J gave up 7 bases; unmatched junction bases: 9. Germline loops: CDR1 SGHRS, CDR2 YFSETQ. DNA of the CDR3: TGCGCCAGCAGCCTAAGGACAGGGGGCGCAAGTGGCTACACCTTC. Protein sequence: CASSLRTGGASGYTF. The full variable domain, rest sourced from reference TRBV5-1 and TRBJ1-2, is KAGVTQTPRYLIKTRGQQVTLSCSPISGHRSVSWYQQTPGQGLQFLFEYFSETQRNKGNFPGRFSGRQFSNSRSEMNVSTLELGDSALYLCASSLRTGGASGYTFGSGTRLTVV.

The V call is TRBV19, the J call TRBJ1-2; 8 positions agree with TRBD1. Germline V gene data show CDR1 as LNHDA and CDR2 as SQIVND (reference sequence). The CDR3 sequence is 15 residues long. Trimming took 5 bases from V and 6 from J; bases not matched to a gene: 11. The CDR3 DNA reads as TGTGCCAGTAGTCGACAGGGGAGTAGTATCGATGGCTACACCTTC. As protein: CASSRQGSSIDGYTF. Together with reference TRBV19 and TRBJ1-2, the CDR3 gives the full variable domain: DGGITQSPKYLFRKEGQNVTLSCEQNLNHDAMYWYRQDPGQGLRLIYYSQIVNDFQKGDIAEGYSVSREKKESFPLTVTSAQKNPTAFYLCASSRQGSSIDGYTFGSGTRLTVV.

The chain recombines TRBV11-2 with TRBJ1-5; D gene unclear. The CDR3 has 14 residues. From germline, CDR1 is SGHAT and CDR2 FQNNGV. Trimming shortened V by 0 bases and J by 6 bases, and 9 bases separated the two germline ends. DNA of the CDR3: TGTGCCAGCAGCTTAGAGGGATTTGGTCAGCCCCAGCATTTT. Protein sequence: CASSLEGFGQPQHF.

The chain couples TRBV28 to TRBJ1-4, with D perhaps TRBD1 (5 bases). Deletions cut 1 base from V and 7 bases from J, with 13 bases between. CDR3 length equals 15 residues. Germline V gene lookup returns CDR1 MDHEN and CDR2 SYDVKM. CDR3 sequence: CASSLFRAGGEKLFF. The CDR3 nucleotides read TGTGCCAGCAGTTTATTCAGGGCCGGGGGTGAAAAACTGTTTTTT.

The V gene is TRBV7-3, the J gene TRBJ2-3, with a tentative D call TRBD2 (6 bases). CDR3 length: 15 amino acids. Germline lookup yields CDR1 SGHTA and CDR2 FQGTGA. The ends were cut back, 5 bases at V and 6 bases at J, with 18 bases in the middle. The CDR3 sequence is CASSPSRGRADTQYF. In DNA form, the CDR3 reads TGTGCCAGCAGCCCGAGTCGGGGGAGAGCGGATACGCAGTATTTT.

This chain uses TRBV19 with TRBJ2-7; D gene ambiguous. The V gene lost 3 bases and the J gene lost 6 bases, with 12 bases spanning the gap. The CDR3 totals 13 residues. Germline loops: CDR1 LNHDA, CDR2 SQIVND (reference sequence). DNA of the CDR3: TGTGCCAGTAGTATGAGCAGGATCGGCGAGCAGTACTTC. Translated: CASSMSRIGEQYF. The whole variable domain, filled in from reference TRBV19 and TRBJ2-7, reads DGGITQSPKYLFRKEGQNVTLSCEQNLNHDAMYWYRQDPGQGLRLIYYSQIVNDFQKGDIAEGYSVSREKKESFPLTVTSAQKNPTAFYLCASSMSRIGEQYFGPGTRLTVT.

The chain uses TRBV2 and TRBJ1-4; TRBD1 matches 8 bases. The trim removed 0 bases at V and 8 bases at J, leaving 14 bases unmatched. CDR3 length equals 18 residues. The germline gives CDR1 SNHLY, CDR2 FYNNEI. The CDR3 bases are TGTGCCAGCAGTGAAGCGCTTCCTGGACAGGGCTTGGACGAAAAACTGTTTTTT. Translating gives CASSEALPGQGLDEKLFF.

Only one count was recorded for this clone. In nucleotides, the CDR3 is TGTGCCAGCAGCCTCTCGACTAGCGGGAGAATGGGGGAGCAGTACTTC. Residues: CASSLSTSGRMGEQYF. This sequence joins TRBV9 and TRBJ2-7, with TRBD2 matching 12 bases. Germline V gene data show CDR1 as SGDLS and CDR2 as YYNGEE. CDR3 length: 16 amino acids. V shed 4 bases and J 7 bases; nucleotides not matched to a gene: 12.